This TCR beta chain was captured in a study of blood T cell repertoires in COVID-19. This CDR3 spans 13 amino acids. Germline loops: CDR1 SGHDN, CDR2 FVKESK. V gave up 3 bases and J gave up 8 bases, with 13 bases separating them. In the study's own analysis: Reference gene primers were amplified, and this amplification served to estimate nucleated cell counts. TCRdb's table, derived via immunoSEQ multiplex PCR, lists solely in-frame clones and lacks some. V, J and clone size derive from that table, while D and trimming were established from the DNA sequence. The sample lists approximately 12,000 clones; 70% to 85% were seen once.

The rearrangement uses TRBV14 and TRBJ1-2, with D unclear. The sequence derives from a man aged 55 to 70 with COVID-19, enrolled during active disease. The source material was peripheral blood. The CDR3 DNA is TGTGCCAGCAGCCACCTGGCTGAGAGGGGCTACACCTTC. Its translation is CASSHLAERGYTF.